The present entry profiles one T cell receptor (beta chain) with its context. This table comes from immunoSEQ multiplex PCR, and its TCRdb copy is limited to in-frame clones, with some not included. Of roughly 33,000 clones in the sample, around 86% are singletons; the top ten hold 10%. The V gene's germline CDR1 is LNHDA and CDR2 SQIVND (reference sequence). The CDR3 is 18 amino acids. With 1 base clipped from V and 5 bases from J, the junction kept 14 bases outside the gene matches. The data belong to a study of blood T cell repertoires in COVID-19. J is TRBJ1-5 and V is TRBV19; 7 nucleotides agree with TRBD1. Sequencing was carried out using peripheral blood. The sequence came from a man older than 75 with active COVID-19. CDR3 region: CASSIGRSRGYLDQPQHF. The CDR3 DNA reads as TGTGCCAGTAGTATAGGGCGCTCCAGGGGGTACTTAGATCAGCCCCAGCATTTT.